This TCR beta chain is drawn from a study of cytomegalovirus exposure and HLA in healthy donors. Findings and caveats of the study: Later on, an analysis showed TCR association rates differing by HLA locus, with DRB1 the most and HLA-C the fewest. Earlier findings revealed that most TCR beta V segments proved productive either about 87% or about 30% of the time.

About this clone: Its antigen is still unknown.

Per germline, CDR1 SGHAT and CDR2 FQNNGV. The V and J ends lost 5 bases and 5 bases, in that order; junction bases with no gene match: 11. CDR3 length: 15 residues. The PCR made use of 60 Vbeta and 13 Jbeta primers. The repertoire was sequenced with immunoSEQ multiplex PCR; TCRdb's copy has only in-frame clones and lacks some. The table records roughly 100,000 clones, around 74% of them present only once. J is TRBJ2-7 and V is TRBV11-2; TRBD1 matches at 8 bases. This receptor was obtained from a woman aged 35 to 49 in good health and CMV-seronegative. What was sequenced was PBMCs. This chain's CDR3 is CASSLSSRQGNEQYF. The CDR3 nucleotides are TGTGCCAGCAGCCTTTCGTCGAGACAGGGGAACGAGCAGTACTTC.